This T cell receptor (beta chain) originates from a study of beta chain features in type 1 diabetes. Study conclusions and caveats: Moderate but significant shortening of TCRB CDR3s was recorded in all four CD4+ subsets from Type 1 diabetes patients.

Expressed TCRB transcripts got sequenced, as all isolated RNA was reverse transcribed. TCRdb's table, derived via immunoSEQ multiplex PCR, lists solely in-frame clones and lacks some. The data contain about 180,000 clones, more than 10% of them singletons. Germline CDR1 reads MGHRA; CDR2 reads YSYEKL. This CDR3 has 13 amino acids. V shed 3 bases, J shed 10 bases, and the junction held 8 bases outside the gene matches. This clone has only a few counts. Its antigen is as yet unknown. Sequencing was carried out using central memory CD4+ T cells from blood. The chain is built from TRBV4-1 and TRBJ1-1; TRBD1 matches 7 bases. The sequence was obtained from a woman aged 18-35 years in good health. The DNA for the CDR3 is TGCGCCAGCAGCCAGTTCGACAGGGTTCCAGCTTTCTTT. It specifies CASSQFDRVPAFF.